The clone carrying this T cell receptor (beta chain) was counted only a few times. The data derive from a study of cytomegalovirus exposure and HLA in healthy donors. Looked up from germline, CDR1 is SGHNT and CDR2 is YYREEE (reference sequence). The length of the CDR3 is 14 residues. The J segment lost 10 bases and the V segment lost 5 bases, leaving 13 bases of the junction unmatched. PCR was performed using 60 Vbeta and 13 Jbeta primers. Data came from immunoSEQ multiplex PCR; TCRdb stores just in-frame clones and leaves some out. Found here are approximately 150,000 clones, around 82% of them singletons; the top ten hold over 2%.

Sample: PBMCs. The sequence derives from a woman aged 18-30 years in good health and CMV-seropositive. This chain links TRBV5-4 with TRBJ1-2; TRBD1 matches 8 bases. CDR3 bases: TGTGCCAGCAGGCAGGGGGCCAGTGGGAACACCTACACCTTC. Amino acid sequence: CASRQGASGNTYTF.